The present TCR beta chain was sequenced within a study of cytomegalovirus exposure and HLA in healthy donors. Across the study: Per a later analysis, the roughly 670 first-cohort and 110 or so validation repertoires shared one platform.

The data were produced by immunoSEQ multiplex PCR, yet TCRdb's version contains in-frame clones alone and is incomplete. The sample has 120,000 or so clones; more than 70% are singletons. Germline V lookup: CDR1 SGHTA, CDR2 FQGNSA. Trimming shortened V by 5 bases and J by 8 bases, and 15 bases separated the two germline ends. The CDR3 is 14 amino acids. General study results and limits: According to a subsequent analysis, TCR clusters from the first cohort were inclined to appear together in the 110 or so validation repertoires. The classifier reportedly diagnosed cytomegalovirus status with high specificity and sensitivity.

For this clone: Its antigen is as yet unknown.

The receptor was isolated from a woman under 40 in good health and CMV-seronegative. The sequenced material came from PBMCs. V gene TRBV7-2 combines with J gene TRBJ2-2, with D perhaps matching TRBD2 (5 bases). DNA for the CDR3: TGTGCCAGCAGCCCAGAAGCGGTGGAGGGGGAGCTGTTTTTT. Translated: CASSPEAVEGELFF. The variable domain in full, with the rest retrieved from reference TRBV7-2 and TRBJ2-2, is GAGVSQSPSNKVTEKGKDVELRCDPISGHTALYWYRQSLGQGLEFLIYFQGNSAPDKSGLPSDRFSAERTGGSVSTLTIQRTQQEDSAVYLCASSPEAVEGELFFGEGSRLTVL.